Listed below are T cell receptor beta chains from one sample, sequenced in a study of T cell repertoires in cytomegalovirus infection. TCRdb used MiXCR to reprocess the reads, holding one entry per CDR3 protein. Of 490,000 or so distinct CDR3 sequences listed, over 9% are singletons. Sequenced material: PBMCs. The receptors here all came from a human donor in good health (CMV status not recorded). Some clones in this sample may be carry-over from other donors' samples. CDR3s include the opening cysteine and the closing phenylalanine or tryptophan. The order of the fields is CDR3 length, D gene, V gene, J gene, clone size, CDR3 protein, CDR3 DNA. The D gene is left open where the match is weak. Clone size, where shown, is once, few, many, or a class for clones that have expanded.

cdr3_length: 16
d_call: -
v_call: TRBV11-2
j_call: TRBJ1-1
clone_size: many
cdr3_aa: CASSFWTARMNTEAFF
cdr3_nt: TGTGCCAGCAGCTTCTGGACAGCCAGGATGAACACTGAAGCTTTCTTT

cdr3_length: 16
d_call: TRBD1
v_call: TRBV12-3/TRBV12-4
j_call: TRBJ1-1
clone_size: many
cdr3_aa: CASSLHRGQGNTEAFF
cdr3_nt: TGTGCCAGCAGTCTTCACAGGGGGCAGGGGAACACTGAAGCTTTCTTT

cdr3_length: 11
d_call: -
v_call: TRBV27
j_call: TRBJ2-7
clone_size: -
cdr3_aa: CASIWGTEQYF
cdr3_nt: TGTGCCAGCATTTGGGGAACCGAGCAGTACTTC

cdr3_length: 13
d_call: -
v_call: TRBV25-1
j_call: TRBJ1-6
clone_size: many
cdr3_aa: CASSELRNSPLHF
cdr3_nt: TGTGCCAGCAGTGAATTAAGAAATTCACCCCTCCACTTT

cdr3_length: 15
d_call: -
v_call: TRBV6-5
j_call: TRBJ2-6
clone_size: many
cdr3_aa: CASSYGATGANVLTF
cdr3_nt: TGTGCCAGCAGTTACGGGGCAACTGGGGCCAACGTCCTGACTTTC

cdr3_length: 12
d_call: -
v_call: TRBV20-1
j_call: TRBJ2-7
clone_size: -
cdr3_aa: CSARRTEYEQYF
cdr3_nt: TGCAGTGCTAGAAGGACGGAGTACGAGCAGTACTTC

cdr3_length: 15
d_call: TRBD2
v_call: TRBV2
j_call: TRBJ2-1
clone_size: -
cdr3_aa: CASSEGGGHYNEQFF
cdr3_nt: TGTGCCAGCAGTGAAGGCGGGGGGCACTACAATGAGCAGTTCTTC

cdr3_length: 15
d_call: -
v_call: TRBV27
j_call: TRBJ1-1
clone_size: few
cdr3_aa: CASSPPEDVNTEAFF
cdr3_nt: TGTGCCAGCAGTCCACCAGAGGATGTGAACACTGAAGCTTTCTTT

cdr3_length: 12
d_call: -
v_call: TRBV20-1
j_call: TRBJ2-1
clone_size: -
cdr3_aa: CSASSPPNEQFF
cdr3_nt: TGCAGTGCTAGTAGCCCCCCCAATGAGCAGTTCTTC

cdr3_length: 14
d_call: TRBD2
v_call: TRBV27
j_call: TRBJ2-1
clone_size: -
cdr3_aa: CASSSSGRFNEQFF
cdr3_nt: TGTGCCAGCAGTTCTAGCGGGAGATTCAATGAGCAGTTCTTC

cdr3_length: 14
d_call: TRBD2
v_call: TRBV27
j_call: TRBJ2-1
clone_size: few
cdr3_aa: CASSLPGGPWEQFF
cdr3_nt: TGTGCCAGCAGTTTACCGGGAGGGCCATGGGAGCAGTTCTTC

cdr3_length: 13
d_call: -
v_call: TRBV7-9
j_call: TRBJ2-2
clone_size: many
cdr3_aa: CASTVSGTGELFF
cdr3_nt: TGTGCCAGCACCGTATCTGGGACCGGGGAGCTGTTTTTT

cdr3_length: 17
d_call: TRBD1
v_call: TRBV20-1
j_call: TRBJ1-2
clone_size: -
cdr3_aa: CSARGTGGYLVRYGYTF
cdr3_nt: TGCAGTGCTAGAGGGACAGGGGGCTATCTGGTGAGGTATGGCTACACCTTC

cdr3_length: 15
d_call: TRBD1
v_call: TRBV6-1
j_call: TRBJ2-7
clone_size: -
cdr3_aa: CASSAVGQGTYEQYF
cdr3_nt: TGTGCCAGCAGTGCCGTGGGACAGGGAACCTACGAGCAGTACTTC

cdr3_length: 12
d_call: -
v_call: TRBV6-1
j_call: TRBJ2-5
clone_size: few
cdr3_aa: CAGEGIPETQYF
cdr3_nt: TGTGCCGGAGAGGGGATCCCAGAGACCCAGTACTTC

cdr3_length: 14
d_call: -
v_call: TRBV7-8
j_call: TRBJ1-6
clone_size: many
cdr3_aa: CASSLIGRNSPLHF
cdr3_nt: TGTGCCAGCAGCTTGATAGGCAGGAATTCACCCCTCCACTTT

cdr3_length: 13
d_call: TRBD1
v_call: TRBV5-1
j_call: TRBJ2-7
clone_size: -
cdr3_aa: CASSFYRGNEQYF
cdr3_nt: TGCGCCAGCAGCTTCTACAGGGGAAACGAGCAGTACTTC

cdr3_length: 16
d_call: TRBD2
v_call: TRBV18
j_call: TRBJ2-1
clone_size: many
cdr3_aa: CASSPVVAGGPHEQFF
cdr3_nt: TGTGCCAGCTCACCAGTGGTAGCGGGAGGGCCACATGAGCAGTTCTTC

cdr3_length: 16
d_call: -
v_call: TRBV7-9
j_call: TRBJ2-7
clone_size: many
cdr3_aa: CASSYVLGAGAYEQYF
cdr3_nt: TGTGCCAGCAGTTATGTTCTGGGGGCGGGGGCCTACGAGCAGTACTTC

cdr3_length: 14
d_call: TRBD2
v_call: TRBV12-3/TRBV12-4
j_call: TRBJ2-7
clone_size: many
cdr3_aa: CASSPGRVTYEQYF
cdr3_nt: TGTGCCAGCAGCCCTGGGAGGGTAACCTACGAGCAGTACTTC

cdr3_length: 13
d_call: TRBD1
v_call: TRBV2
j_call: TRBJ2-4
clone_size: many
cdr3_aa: CASCRGQGLVWYF
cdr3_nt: TGTGCCAGCTGCCGAGGACAGGGCCTTGTGTGGTACTTC

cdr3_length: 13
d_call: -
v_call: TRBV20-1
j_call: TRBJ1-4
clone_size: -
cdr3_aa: CSARGTDNEKLFF
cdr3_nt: TGCAGTGCGAGAGGGACGGATAATGAAAAACTGTTTTTT

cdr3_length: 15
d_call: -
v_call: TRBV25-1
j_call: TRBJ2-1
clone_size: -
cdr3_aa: CASSEGGRAYNEQFF
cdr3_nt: TGTGCCAGCAGTGAAGGAGGGCGAGCCTACAATGAGCAGTTCTTC

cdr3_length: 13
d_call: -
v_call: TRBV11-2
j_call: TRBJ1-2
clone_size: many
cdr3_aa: CASSFLAGDGYTF
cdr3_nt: TGTGCCAGCAGCTTCCTCGCAGGGGATGGCTACACCTTC

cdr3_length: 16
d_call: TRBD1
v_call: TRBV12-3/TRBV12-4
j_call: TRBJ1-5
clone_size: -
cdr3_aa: CASIAGTGGPNQPQHF
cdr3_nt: TGTGCCAGCATCGCCGGGACAGGGGGCCCCAATCAGCCCCAGCATTTT

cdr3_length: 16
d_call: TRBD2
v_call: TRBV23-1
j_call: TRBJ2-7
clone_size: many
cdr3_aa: CASSQSYGAGTYEQYF
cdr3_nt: TGCGCCAGCAGTCAATCGTATGGAGCGGGGACCTACGAGCAGTACTTC

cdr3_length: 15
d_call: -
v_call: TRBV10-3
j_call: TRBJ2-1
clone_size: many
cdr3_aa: CAISGASVFNNEQFF
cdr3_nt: TGTGCCATCAGTGGGGCTAGCGTTTTTAACAATGAGCAGTTCTTC

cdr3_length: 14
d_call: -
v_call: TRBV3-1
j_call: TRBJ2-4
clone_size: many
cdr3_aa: CASSQQTSVGIVYF
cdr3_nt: TGTGCCAGCAGCCAACAAACTAGTGTGGGAATTGTGTACTTC

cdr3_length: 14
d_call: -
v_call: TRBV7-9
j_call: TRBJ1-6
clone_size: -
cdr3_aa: CASSFARPNSPLHF
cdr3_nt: TGTGCCAGCAGCTTTGCCAGACCCAATTCACCCCTCCACTTT

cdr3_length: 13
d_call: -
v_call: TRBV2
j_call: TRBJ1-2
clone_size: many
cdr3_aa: CASSGTAARGYTF
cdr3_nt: TGTGCCAGCAGTGGGACAGCTGCTCGCGGCTACACCTTC

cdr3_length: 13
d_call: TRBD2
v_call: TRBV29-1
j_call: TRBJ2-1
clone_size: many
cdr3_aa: CSGRGLAGTGQFF
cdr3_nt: TGCAGCGGGAGAGGACTAGCGGGAACGGGGCAGTTCTTC

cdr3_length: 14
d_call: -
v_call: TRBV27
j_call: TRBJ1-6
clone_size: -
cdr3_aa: CASSGKEYNSPLHF
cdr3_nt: TGTGCCAGCAGTGGTAAGGAGTATAATTCACCCCTCCACTTT

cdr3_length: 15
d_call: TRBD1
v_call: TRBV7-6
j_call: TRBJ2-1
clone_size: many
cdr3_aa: CASSPIETGSYEQFF
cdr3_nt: TGTGCCAGCAGCCCAATAGAGACAGGGAGTTATGAGCAGTTCTTC

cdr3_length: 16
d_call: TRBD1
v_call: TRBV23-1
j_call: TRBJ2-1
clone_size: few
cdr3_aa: CASSQPGTGGSNEQFF
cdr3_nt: TGCGCCAGCAGTCAACCCGGGACAGGGGGCTCCAATGAGCAGTTCTTC

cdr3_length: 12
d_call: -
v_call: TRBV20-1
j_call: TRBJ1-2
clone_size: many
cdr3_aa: CSATGLNYGYTF
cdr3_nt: TGCAGTGCAACGGGGTTGAACTATGGCTACACCTTC

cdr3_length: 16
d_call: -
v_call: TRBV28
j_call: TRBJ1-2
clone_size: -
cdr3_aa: CASSLFLQADNYGYTF
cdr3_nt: TGTGCCAGCAGTTTATTTTTGCAGGCAGATAACTATGGCTACACCTTC

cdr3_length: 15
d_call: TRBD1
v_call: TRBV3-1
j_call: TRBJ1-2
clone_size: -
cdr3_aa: CASSQDRGLNYGYTF
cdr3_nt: TGTGCCAGCAGCCAAGACAGGGGGCTTAACTATGGCTACACCTTC

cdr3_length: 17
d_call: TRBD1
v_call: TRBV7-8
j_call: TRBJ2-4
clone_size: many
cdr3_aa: CASSLGGTGVAKNIQYF
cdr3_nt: TGTGCCAGCAGCTTAGGTGGGACAGGGGTCGCCAAAAACATTCAGTACTTC

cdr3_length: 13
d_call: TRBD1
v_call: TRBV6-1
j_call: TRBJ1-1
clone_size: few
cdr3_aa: CASSRGEWTEAFF
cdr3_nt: TGTGCCAGCAGCAGGGGGGAGTGGACTGAAGCTTTCTTT

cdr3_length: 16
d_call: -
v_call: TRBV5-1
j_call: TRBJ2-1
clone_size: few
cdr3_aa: CASSLNGGPPYNEQFF
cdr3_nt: TGCGCCAGCAGCTTGAACGGGGGGCCCCCCTACAATGAGCAGTTCTTC

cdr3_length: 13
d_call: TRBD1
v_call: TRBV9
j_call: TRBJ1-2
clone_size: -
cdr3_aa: CASSDLQGAGYTF
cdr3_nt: TGTGCCAGCAGCGACCTACAGGGGGCTGGCTACACCTTC

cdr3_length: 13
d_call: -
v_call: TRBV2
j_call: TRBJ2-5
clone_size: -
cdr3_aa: CASSAEHQETQYF
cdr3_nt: TGTGCCAGCAGTGCGGAGCACCAAGAGACCCAGTACTTC

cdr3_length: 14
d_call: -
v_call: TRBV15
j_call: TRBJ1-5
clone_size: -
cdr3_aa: CATSRGDSNQPQHF
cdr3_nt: TGTGCCACCAGCAGAGGGGACAGCAATCAGCCCCAGCATTTT

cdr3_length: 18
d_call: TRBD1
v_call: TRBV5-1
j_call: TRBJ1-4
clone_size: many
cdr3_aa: CASSIGTGRRFRGEKLFF
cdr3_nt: TGCGCCAGCAGCATAGGGACAGGGAGAAGATTCCGAGGTGAAAAACTGTTTTTT

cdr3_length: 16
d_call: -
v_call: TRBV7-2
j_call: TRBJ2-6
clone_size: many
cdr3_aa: CASSLVSGTGANVLTF
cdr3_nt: TGTGCCAGCAGCTTAGTATCAGGGACCGGGGCCAACGTCCTGACTTTC

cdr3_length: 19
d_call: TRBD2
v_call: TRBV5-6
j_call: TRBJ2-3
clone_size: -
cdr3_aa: CASSLLLGGGAPRTDTQYF
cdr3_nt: TGTGCCAGCAGCTTGCTCCTTGGCGGGGGGGCCCCTCGCACAGATACGCAGTATTTT

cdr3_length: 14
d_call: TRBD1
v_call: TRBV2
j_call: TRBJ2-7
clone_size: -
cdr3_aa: CASRGGQADYEQYF
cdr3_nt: TGTGCCAGCAGGGGCGGACAGGCCGACTACGAGCAGTACTTC

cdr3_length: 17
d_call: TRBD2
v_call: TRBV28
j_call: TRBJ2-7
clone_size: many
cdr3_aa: CASSHLKAGALLGEQYF
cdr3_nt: TGTGCCAGCAGTCACCTCAAAGCGGGAGCACTCTTAGGGGAGCAGTACTTC

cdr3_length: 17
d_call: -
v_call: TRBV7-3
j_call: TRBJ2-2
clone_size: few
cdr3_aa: CASTIRGLANVTGELFF
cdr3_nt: TGTGCCAGCACTATCAGAGGGCTAGCGAATGTCACCGGGGAGCTGTTTTTT

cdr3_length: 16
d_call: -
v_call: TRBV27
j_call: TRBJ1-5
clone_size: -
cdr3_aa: CASSLFRAGSNQPQHF
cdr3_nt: TGTGCCAGCAGTTTATTCAGGGCGGGAAGCAATCAGCCCCAGCATTTT

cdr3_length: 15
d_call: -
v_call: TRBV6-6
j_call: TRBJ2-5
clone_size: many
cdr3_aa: CASSQPRRNQETQYF
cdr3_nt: TGTGCCAGCAGTCAACCCCGCCGGAACCAAGAGACCCAGTACTTC

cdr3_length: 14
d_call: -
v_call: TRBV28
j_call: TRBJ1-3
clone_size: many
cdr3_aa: CASRPQGTGNTIYF
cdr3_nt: TGTGCCAGCAGGCCACAGGGAACTGGAAACACCATATATTTT

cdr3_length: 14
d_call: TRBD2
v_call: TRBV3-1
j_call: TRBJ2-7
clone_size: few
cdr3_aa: CASTLSGGEYEQYF
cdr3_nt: TGTGCCAGCACCCTCAGCGGGGGAGAATACGAGCAGTACTTC

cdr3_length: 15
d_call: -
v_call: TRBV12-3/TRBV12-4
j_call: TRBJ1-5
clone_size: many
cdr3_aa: CASSFGGGSNQPQHF
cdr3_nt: TGTGCCAGCAGTTTCGGGGGAGGGAGCAATCAGCCCCAGCATTTT

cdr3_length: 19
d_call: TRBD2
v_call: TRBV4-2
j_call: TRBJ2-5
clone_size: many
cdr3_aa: CASSQDRTSGRALGETQYF
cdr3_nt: TGTGCCAGCAGCCAAGATCGGACTAGCGGGAGAGCTCTAGGGGAGACCCAGTACTTC

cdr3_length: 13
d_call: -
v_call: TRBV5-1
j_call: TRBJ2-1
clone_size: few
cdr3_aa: CASSRATTNEQFF
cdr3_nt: TGCGCCAGCAGTAGGGCTACCACCAATGAGCAGTTCTTC

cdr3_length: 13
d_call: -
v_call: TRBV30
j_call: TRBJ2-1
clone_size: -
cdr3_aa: CAWSVDSSDEQFF
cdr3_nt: TGTGCCTGGAGTGTGGATAGTAGCGATGAGCAGTTCTTC

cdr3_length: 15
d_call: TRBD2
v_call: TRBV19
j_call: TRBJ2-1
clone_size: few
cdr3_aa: CASRGGLAHYNEQFF
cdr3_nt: TGTGCCAGTAGGGGGGGACTAGCGCATTACAATGAGCAGTTCTTC

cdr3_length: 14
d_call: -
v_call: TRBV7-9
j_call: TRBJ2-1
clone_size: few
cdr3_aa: CASSPERRANEQFF
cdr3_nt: TGTGCCAGCAGCCCCGAACGTCGGGCGAATGAGCAGTTCTTC

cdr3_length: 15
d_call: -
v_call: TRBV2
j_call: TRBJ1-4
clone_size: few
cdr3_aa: CASTGGDPTNEKLFF
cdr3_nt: TGTGCCAGCACGGGAGGGGATCCAACTAATGAAAAACTGTTTTTT